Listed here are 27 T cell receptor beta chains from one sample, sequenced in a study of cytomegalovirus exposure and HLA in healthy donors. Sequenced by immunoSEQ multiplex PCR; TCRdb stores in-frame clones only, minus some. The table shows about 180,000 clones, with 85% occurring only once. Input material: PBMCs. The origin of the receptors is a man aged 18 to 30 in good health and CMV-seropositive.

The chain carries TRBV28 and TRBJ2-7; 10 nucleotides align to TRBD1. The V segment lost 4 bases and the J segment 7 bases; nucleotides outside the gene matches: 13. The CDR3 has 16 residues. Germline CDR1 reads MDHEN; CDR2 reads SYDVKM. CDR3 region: CASSSLGQGSSWEQYF. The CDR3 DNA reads TGTGCCAGCAGTTCTTTGGGACAGGGGTCGTCCTGGGAGCAGTACTTC. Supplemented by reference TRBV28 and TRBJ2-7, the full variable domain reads DVKVTQSSRYLVKRTGEKVFLECVQDMDHENMFWYRQDPGLGLRLIYFSYDVKMKEKGDIPEGYSVSREKKERFSLILESASTNQTSMYLCASSSLGQGSSWEQYFGPGTRLTVT.

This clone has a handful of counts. The CDR3 nucleotides read TGTGCCAGCAGTCCGCTAGCGGGGGGATCCTACGAGCAGTACTTC. Protein product: CASSPLAGGSYEQYF. The gene calls are TRBV6-1 and TRBJ2-7, with 11 bases matching TRBD2. The CDR3 has 15 residues. V shed 5 bases, J shed 1 base, and the junction held 4 bases outside the gene matches. Germline CDR1 MNHNS, CDR2 SASEGT.

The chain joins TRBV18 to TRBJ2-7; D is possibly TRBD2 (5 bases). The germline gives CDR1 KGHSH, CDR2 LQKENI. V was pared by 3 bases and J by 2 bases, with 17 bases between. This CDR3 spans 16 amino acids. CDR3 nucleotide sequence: TGTGCCAGCTCACCGGGTTTTGCCTACGGGGCCTACGAGCAGTACTTC. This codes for CASSPGFAYGAYEQYF.

This CDR3 is CASRLSDEQFF. CDR3 bases: TGTGCCAGCAGGTTAAGCGATGAGCAGTTCTTC. The V gene is TRBV28, the J gene TRBJ2-1, with no clear D. The CDR3 is 11 residues long. V was trimmed by 6 bases and J by 8 bases, leaving 8 bases between them. Per the germline V gene, CDR1 is MDHEN and CDR2 is SYDVKM.

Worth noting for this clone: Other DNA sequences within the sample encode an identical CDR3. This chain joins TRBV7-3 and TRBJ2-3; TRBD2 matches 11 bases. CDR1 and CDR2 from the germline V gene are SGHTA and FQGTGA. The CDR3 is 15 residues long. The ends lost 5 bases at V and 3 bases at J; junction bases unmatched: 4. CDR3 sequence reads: CASSLGLAGTDTQYF. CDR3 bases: TGTGCCAGCAGCCTCGGACTAGCGGGTACAGATACGCAGTATTTT.

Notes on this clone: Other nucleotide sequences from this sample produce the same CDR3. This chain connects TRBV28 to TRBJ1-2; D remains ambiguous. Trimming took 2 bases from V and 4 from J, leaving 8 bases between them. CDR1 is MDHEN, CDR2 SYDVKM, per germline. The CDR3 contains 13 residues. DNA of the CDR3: TGTGCCAGCAGTTTAGGGCAAGGCTATGGCTACACCTTC. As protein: CASSLGQGYGYTF.

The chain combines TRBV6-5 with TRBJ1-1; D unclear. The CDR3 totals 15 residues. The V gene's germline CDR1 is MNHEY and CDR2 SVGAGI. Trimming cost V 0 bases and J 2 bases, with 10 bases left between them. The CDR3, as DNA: TGTGCCAGCAGTTACTCTGCCAGTTTTAACACTGAAGCTTTCTTT. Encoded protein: CASSYSASFNTEAFF.

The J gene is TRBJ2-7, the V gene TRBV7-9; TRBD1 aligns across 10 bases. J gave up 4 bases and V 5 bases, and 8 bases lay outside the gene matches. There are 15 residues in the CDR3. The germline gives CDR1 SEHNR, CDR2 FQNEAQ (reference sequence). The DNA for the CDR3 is TGTGCCAGCAGCAGCACCGGGACAGGGGCGTACGAGCAGTACTTC. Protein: CASSSTGTGAYEQYF.

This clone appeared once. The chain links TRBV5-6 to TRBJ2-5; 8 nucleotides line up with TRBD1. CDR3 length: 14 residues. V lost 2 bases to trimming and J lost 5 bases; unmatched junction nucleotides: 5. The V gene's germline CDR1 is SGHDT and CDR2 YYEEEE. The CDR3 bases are TGTGCCAGCAGCTTCCGGACAGGGCGGGAGACCCAGTACTTC. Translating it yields CASSFRTGRETQYF. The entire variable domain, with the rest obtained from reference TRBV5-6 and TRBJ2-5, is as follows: DAGVTQSPTHLIKTRGQQVTLRCSPKSGHDTVSWYQQALGQGPQFIFQYYEEEERQRGNFPDRFSGHQFPNYSSELNVNALLLGDSALYLCASSFRTGRETQYFGPGTRLLVL.

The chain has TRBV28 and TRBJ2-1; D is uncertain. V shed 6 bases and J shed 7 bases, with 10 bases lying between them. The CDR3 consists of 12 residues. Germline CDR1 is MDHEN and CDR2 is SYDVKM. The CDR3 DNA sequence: TGTGCCAGCAGACAAGAATTAAATGAGCAGTTCTTC. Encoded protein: CASRQELNEQFF. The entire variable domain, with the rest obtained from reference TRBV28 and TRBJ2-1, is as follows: DVKVTQSSRYLVKRTGEKVFLECVQDMDHENMFWYRQDPGLGLRLIYFSYDVKMKEKGDIPEGYSVSREKKERFSLILESASTNQTSMYLCASRQELNEQFFGPGTRLTVL.

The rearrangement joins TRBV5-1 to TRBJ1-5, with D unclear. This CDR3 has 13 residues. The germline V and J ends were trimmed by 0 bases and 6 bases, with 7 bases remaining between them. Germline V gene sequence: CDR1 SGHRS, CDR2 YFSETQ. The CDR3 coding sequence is TGCGCCAGCAGCTTGGGGCCGGGTCAGCCCCAGCATTTT. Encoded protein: CASSLGPGQPQHF.

The chain's CDR3 is CASSPNTQATEQYF. CDR3 coding DNA: TGTGCCAGCTCACCGAACACCCAGGCTACGGAGCAGTACTTC. The chain has TRBV18 and TRBJ2-7; no clear D. The CDR3 length is 14 residues. Trimming shortened V by 3 bases and J by 7 bases, and 16 bases separated the two germline ends. Germline V lookup: CDR1 KGHSH, CDR2 LQKENI.

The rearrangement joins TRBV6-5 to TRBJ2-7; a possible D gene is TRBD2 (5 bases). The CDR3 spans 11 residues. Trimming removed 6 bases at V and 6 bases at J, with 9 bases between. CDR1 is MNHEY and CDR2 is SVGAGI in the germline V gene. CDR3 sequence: CASSLAGEQYF. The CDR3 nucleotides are TGTGCCAGCAGCTTGGCGGGCGAGCAGTACTTC.

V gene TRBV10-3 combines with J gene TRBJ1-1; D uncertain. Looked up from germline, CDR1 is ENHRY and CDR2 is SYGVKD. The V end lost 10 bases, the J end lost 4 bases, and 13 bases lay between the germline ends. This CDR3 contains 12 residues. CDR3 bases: TGTGCCACCTACCCGGGTGGCACTGAAGCTTTCTTT. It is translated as CATYPGGTEAFF.

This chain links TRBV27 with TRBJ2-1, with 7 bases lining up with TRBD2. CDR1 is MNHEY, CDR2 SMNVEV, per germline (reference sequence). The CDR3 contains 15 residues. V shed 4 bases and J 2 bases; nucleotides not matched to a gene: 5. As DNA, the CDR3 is TGTGCCAGCAGTTCGTCGGGAGGACCCTACAATGAGCAGTTCTTC. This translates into CASSSSGGPYNEQFF.

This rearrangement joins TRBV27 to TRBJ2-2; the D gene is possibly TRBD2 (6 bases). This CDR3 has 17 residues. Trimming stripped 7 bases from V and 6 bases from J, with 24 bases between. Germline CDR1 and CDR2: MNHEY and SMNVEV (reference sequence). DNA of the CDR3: TGTGCCAGCACTTCGATGCAAACCGGGAGCCTTTCCGGGGAGCTGTTTTTT. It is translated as CASTSMQTGSLSGELFF.

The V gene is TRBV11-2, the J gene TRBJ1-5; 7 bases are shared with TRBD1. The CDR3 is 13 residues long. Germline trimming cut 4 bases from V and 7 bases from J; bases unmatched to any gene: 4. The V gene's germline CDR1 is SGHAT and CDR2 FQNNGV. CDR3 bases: TGTGCCAGCAGCTCCCAGGGGGGACAGCCCCAGCATTTT. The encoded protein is CASSSQGGQPQHF.

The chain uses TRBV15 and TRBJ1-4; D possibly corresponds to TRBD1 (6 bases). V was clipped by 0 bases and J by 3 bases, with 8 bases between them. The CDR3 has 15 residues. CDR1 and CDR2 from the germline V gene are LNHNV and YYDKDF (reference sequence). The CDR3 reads CATSREQGPNEKLFF. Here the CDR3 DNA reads TGTGCCACCAGCAGAGAACAGGGACCTAATGAAAAACTGTTTTTT.

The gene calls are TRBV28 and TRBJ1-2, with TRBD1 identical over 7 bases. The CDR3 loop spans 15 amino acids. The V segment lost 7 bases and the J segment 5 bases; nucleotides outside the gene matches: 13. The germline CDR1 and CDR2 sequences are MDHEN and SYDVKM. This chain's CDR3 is CASTKLSGTVYGYTF. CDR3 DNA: TGTGCCAGCACTAAGCTCTCGGGGACAGTTTATGGCTACACCTTC.

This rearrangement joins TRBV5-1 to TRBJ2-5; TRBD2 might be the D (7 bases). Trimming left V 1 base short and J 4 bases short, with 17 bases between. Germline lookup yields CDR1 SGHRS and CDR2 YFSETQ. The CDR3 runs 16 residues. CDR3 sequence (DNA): TGCGCCAGCAGCTTGCCCAGTAGGGGGGAGGGAGAGACCCAGTACTTC. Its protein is CASSLPSRGEGETQYF.

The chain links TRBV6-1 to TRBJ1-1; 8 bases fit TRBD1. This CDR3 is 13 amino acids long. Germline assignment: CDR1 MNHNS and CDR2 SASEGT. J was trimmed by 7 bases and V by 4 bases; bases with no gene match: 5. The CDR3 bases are TGTGCCAGCAGTGGGACAGGGAACGGTGAAGCTTTCTTT. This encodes CASSGTGNGEAFF.

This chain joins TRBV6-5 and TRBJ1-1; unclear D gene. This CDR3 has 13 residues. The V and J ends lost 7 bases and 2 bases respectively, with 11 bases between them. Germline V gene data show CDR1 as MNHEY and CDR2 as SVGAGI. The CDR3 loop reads CASTPSGNTEAFF. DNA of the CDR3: TGTGCCAGCACACCTTCGGGAAACACTGAAGCTTTCTTT.

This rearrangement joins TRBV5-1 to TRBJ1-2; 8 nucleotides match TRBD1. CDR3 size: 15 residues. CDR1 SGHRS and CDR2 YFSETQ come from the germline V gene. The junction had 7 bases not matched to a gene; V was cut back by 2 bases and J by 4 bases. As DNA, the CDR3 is TGCGCCAGCAGCTTCGGGACAGGACCCTTCTATGGCTACACCTTC. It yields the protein CASSFGTGPFYGYTF.

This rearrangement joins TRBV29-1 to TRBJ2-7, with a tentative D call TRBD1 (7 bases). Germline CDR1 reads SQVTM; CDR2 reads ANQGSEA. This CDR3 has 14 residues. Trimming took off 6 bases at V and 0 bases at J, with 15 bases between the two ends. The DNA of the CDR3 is TGCAGCGTCCAGGGGGACTTAGTCTCCTACGAGCAGTACTTC. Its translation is CSVQGDLVSYEQYF.

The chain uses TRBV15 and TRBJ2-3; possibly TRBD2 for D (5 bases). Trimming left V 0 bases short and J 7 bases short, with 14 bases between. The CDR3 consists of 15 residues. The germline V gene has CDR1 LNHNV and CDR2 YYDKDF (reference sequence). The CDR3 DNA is TGTGCCACCAGCAGAGATCATGGTCTAGCCAATACGCAGTATTTT. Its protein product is CATSRDHGLANTQYF.

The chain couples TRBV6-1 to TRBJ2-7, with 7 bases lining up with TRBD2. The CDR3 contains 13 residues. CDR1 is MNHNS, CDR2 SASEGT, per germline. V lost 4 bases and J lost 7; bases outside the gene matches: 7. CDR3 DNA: TGTGCCAGCAGTGGGGTGTGGGAGGGGGAGCAGTACTTC. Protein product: CASSGVWEGEQYF.

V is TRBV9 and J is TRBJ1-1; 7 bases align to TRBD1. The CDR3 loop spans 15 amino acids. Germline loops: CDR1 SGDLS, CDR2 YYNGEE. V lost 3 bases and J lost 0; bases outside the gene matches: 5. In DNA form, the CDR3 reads TGTGCCAGCAGCGGTGGACAGGCCATGAACACTGAAGCTTTCTTT. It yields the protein CASSGGQAMNTEAFF.